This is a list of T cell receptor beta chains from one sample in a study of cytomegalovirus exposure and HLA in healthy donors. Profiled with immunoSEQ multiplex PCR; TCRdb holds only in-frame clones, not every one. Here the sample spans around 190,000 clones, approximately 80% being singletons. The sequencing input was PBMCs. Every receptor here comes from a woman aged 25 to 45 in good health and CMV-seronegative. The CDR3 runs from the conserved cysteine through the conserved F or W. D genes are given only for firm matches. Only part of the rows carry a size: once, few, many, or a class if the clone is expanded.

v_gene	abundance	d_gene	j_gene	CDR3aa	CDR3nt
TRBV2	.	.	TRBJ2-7	CASSTLQGQGTYEQYF	TGTGCCAGCAGCACCCTCCAGGGCCAGGGGACCTACGAGCAGTACTTC
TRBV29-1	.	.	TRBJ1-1	CSAMEQTEAFF	TGCAGCGCCATGGAACAGACTGAAGCTTTCTTT
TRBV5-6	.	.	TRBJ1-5	CASSQEGDQPQHF	TGTGCCAGCAGTCAGGAGGGCGATCAGCCCCAGCATTTT
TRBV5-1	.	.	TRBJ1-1	CASSMTVNPEAFF	TGCGCCAGCAGCATGACAGTGAACCCTGAAGCTTTCTTT
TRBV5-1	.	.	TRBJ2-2	CASSLSQDSTGELFF	TGCGCCAGCAGCTTGTCACAGGATAGCACCGGGGAGCTGTTTTTT
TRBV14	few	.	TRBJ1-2	CASSHDGTFYGYTF	TGTGCCAGCAGCCATGACGGGACTTTCTATGGCTACACCTTC
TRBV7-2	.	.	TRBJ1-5	CASSLARGGGNQPQHF	TGTGCCAGCAGCTTAGCCCGGGGCGGGGGCAATCAGCCCCAGCATTTT
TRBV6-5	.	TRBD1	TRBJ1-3	CASSYWTGGNTIYF	TGTGCCAGCAGTTACTGGACAGGCGGAAACACCATATATTTT
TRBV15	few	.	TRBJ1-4	CATSRGGEDEKLFF	TGTGCCACCAGCAGAGGAGGAGAAGATGAAAAACTGTTTTTT
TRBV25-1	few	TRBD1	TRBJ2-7	CASSDFMDRNYEQYF	TGTGCCAGCAGTGACTTCATGGACAGGAACTACGAGCAGTACTTC
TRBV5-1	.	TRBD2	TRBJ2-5	CASSLFAGGAETQYF	TGCGCCAGCAGCTTGTTCGCGGGGGGCGCGGAGACCCAGTACTTC
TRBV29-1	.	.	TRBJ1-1	CSVVFFGVEAFF	TGCAGCGTTGTTTTTTTCGGGGTCGAAGCTTTCTTT
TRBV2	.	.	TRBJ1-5	CASSVEGGNQPQHF	TGTGCCAGCAGTGTCGAGGGGGGCAATCAGCCCCAGCATTTT
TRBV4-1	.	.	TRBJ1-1	CASRRTGMNTEAFF	TGCGCCAGCAGACGGACGGGGATGAACACTGAAGCTTTCTTT
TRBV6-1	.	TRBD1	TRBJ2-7	CASTLGTGSYEQYF	TGTGCCAGTACACTCGGGACAGGTAGCTACGAGCAGTACTTC
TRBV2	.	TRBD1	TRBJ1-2	CASSSDRIGSGYTF	TGTGCCAGCAGTTCGGACAGGATCGGGAGTGGCTACACCTTC
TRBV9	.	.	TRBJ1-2	CASSVDLRGITTGYPF	TGTGCCAGCAGCGTAGATCTTCGGGGGATCACCACTGGCTACCCCTTC
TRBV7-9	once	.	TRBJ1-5	CASSLAYGGQPQHF	TGTGCCAGCAGCTTAGCTTATGGAGGCCAGCCCCAGCATTTT
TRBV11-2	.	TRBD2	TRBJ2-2	CASSARLAGTTGELFF	TGTGCCAGCAGCGCCCGACTAGCGGGGACCACCGGGGAGCTGTTTTTT
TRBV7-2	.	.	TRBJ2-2	CASSLDSTGELFF	TGTGCCAGCAGCTTAGACAGCACCGGGGAGCTGTTTTTT
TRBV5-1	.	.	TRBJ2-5	CASSLYPQEGIQETQYF	TGCGCCAGCAGCTTGTACCCCCAGGAGGGGATCCAAGAGACCCAGTACTTC
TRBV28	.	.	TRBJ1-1	CASSPGQEAFF	TGTGCCAGCAGTCCGGGACAAGAAGCTTTCTTT
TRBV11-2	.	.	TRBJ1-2	CASSFPRGGYTF	TGTGCCAGCAGCTTCCCCAGGGGCGGCTACACCTTC
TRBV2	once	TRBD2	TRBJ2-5	CASSTTSGAQETQYF	TGTGCCAGCAGCACAACTAGCGGGGCGCAAGAGACCCAGTACTTC
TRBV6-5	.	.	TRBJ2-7	CASSLGGEQYF	TGTGCCAGCAGCCTCGGGGGCGAGCAGTACTTC
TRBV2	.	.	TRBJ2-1	CASSLTDPHLHNEQFF	TGTGCCAGCAGCCTTACAGACCCCCATCTACACAATGAGCAGTTCTTC
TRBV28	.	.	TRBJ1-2	CASSSILGGGYTF	TGTGCCAGCAGTTCAATACTGGGAGGAGGCTACACCTTC
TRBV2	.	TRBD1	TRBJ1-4	CASNRVQGGEKLFF	TGTGCCAGCAATAGGGTGCAGGGGGGTGAAAAACTGTTTTTT
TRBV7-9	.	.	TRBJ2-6	CASRIAPAGANVLTF	TGTGCCAGCAGAATTGCCCCAGCTGGGGCCAACGTCCTGACTTTC
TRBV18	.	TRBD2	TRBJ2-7	CASSRGLAGEQYF	TGTGCCAGCTCACGGGGACTAGCGGGCGAGCAGTACTTC
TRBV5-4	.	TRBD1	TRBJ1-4	CASSFGVPGQNEKLFF	TGTGCCAGCAGCTTTGGCGTTCCGGGACAGAATGAAAAACTGTTTTTT
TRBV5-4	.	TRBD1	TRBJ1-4	CASSTRTGVGEKLFF	TGTGCCAGCAGCACACGGACAGGGGTCGGTGAAAAACTGTTTTTT
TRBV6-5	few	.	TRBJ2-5	CASTVTGSLTQYF	TGTGCCAGCACCGTAACGGGGTCGTTGACCCAGTACTTC
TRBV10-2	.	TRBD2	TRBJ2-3	CASSERLAGTNTQYF	TGCGCCAGCAGTGAGCGGCTAGCGGGGACCAATACGCAGTATTTT
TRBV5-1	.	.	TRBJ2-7	CASSTGYYEQYF	TGCGCCAGCAGCACGGGATACTACGAGCAGTACTTC
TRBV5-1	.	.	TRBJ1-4	CASSFPHQTGLNEKLFF	TGCGCCAGCAGCTTCCCACACCAAACAGGGCTTAATGAAAAACTGTTTTTT
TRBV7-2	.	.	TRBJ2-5	CASSRTGETQYF	TGTGCCAGCAGCCGGACTGGAGAGACCCAGTACTTC
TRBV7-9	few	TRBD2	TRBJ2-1	CASSFSAGLHEQFF	TGTGCCAGCAGCTTCTCAGCGGGGCTTCATGAGCAGTTCTTC
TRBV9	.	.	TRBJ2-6	CASSGVWGAGANVLTF	TGTGCCAGCAGCGGGGTTTGGGGGGCTGGGGCCAACGTCCTGACTTTC
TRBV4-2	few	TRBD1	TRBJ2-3	CASSQVGGAGDTQYF	TGTGCCAGCAGCCAAGTAGGGGGCGCCGGGGATACGCAGTATTTT
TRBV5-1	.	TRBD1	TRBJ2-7	CASSGSGGIYEQYF	TGCGCCAGCAGCGGGTCAGGGGGCATCTACGAGCAGTACTTC
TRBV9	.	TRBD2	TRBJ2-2	CASKREHGELFF	TGTGCCAGCAAGCGGGAGCACGGGGAGCTGTTTTTT
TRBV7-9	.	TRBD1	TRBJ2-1	CASSSGQGATSPYNEQFF	TGTGCCAGCAGCTCGGGACAGGGGGCGACTAGCCCATACAATGAGCAGTTCTTC
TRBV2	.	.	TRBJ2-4	CASSGTGSVKNIQYF	TGTGCCAGCAGTGGAACGGGATCGGTAAAAAACATTCAGTACTTC
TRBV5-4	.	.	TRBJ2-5	CASSIGTVFQETQYF	TGTGCCAGCAGCATTGGAACAGTTTTCCAAGAGACCCAGTACTTC
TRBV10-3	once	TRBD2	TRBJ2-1	CAISTGTSGYNEQFF	TGTGCCATCAGCACCGGGACTAGCGGGTACAATGAGCAGTTCTTC
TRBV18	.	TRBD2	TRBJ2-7	CASSPAGVGYEQYF	TGTGCCAGCTCACCGGCGGGAGTAGGCTACGAGCAGTACTTC
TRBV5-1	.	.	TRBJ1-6	CASSLGLGSPDSPLHF	TGCGCCAGCAGCTTGGGGCTAGGTTCTCCCGATTCACCCCTCCACTTT
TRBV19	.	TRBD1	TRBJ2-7	CASSITGQGYEQYF	TGTGCCAGTAGCATTACGGGACAGGGCTACGAGCAGTACTTC
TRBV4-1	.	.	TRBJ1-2	CASSRREGRSGIYYGYTF	TGCGCCAGCAGCCGAAGGGAAGGGCGCTCGGGGATTTACTATGGCTACACCTTC
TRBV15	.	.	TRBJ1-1	CATSKPRGTEAFF	TGTGCCACCAGCAAACCAAGGGGGACCGAAGCTTTCTTT
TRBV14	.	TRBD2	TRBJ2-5	CASSGLAPQETQYF	TGTGCCAGCAGCGGACTAGCCCCCCAAGAGACCCAGTACTTC
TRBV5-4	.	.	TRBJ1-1	CASSLGQANTEAFF	TGTGCCAGCAGCTTGGGACAGGCGAACACTGAAGCTTTCTTT